A selection of T cell receptor beta chains follows, all from one sample in a study of graft-versus-host responses after intestinal transplantation. The table came from immunoSEQ multiplex PCR; TCRdb's copy has only in-frame clones and leaves some out. There are tens of thousands of clones in the sample; around 95% occur only once, and approximately 0.5% lies in the top ten. The antigens for these receptors are not known. This specimen consisted of unstimulated CD8+ T cells sorted from spleen or lymph node cells, obtained before intestinal transplant. The receptors shown here come from a human donor who received an intestinal transplant. The CDR3 runs from the conserved cysteine through the conserved F or W. A D gene is named only where the DNA matches it firmly. A row's size may be missing; if present it is once, few, many or a size class.

J gene: TRBJ2-1
V gene: TRBV10-3
clone size: -
D gene: TRBD2
CDR3 protein: CAISELETSGALYNEQFF
CDR3 DNA: TGTGCCATCAGTGAGCTCGAGACTAGCGGGGCCCTCTACAATGAGCAGTTCTTC

J gene: TRBJ2-3
V gene: TRBV29-1
clone size: -
D gene: TRBD2
CDR3 protein: CSVETSGGTDTQYF
CDR3 DNA: TGCAGCGTCGAGACTAGCGGGGGCACAGATACGCAGTATTTT

J gene: TRBJ2-7
V gene: TRBV27
clone size: -
D gene: -
CDR3 protein: CASSFLPDRGDYEQYF
CDR3 DNA: TGTGCCAGCAGTTTTCTCCCGGACAGAGGTGACTACGAGCAGTACTTC

J gene: TRBJ2-7
V gene: TRBV6-5
clone size: -
D gene: -
CDR3 protein: CASSYGERYEQYF
CDR3 DNA: TGTGCCAGCAGTTACGGAGAGCGTTACGAGCAGTACTTC

J gene: TRBJ2-7
V gene: TRBV6-1
clone size: -
D gene: -
CDR3 protein: CASSECPGQGYEQYF
CDR3 DNA: TGTGCCAGCAGTGAATGCCCAGGGCAGGGCTACGAGCAGTACTTC

J gene: TRBJ2-5
V gene: TRBV7-8
clone size: -
D gene: -
CDR3 protein: CASSASGTSLQETQYF
CDR3 DNA: TGTGCCAGCAGCGCCTCCGGGACGTCGTTACAAGAGACCCAGTACTTC

J gene: TRBJ2-7
V gene: TRBV28
clone size: -
D gene: -
CDR3 protein: CASSLMNEQYF
CDR3 DNA: TGTGCCAGCAGTTTAATGAACGAGCAGTACTTC

J gene: TRBJ2-7
V gene: TRBV28
clone size: -
D gene: -
CDR3 protein: CASSLLGDKPYEQYF
CDR3 DNA: TGTGCCAGCAGTTTATTGGGGGACAAACCCTACGAGCAGTACTTC

J gene: TRBJ2-7
V gene: TRBV19
clone size: -
D gene: -
CDR3 protein: CASSIIGVDEQYF
CDR3 DNA: TGTGCCAGTAGTATTATAGGGGTCGACGAGCAGTACTTC

J gene: TRBJ1-6
V gene: TRBV11-2
clone size: -
D gene: -
CDR3 protein: CASSLNPGDRPSPLHF
CDR3 DNA: TGTGCCAGCAGCTTAAACCCAGGGGATCGGCCTTCACCCCTCCACTTT

J gene: TRBJ2-1
V gene: TRBV7-9
clone size: -
D gene: -
CDR3 protein: CASSHDLTSYNEQFF
CDR3 DNA: TGTGCCAGCAGCCACGACTTGACTAGCTACAATGAGCAGTTCTTC

J gene: TRBJ1-2
V gene: TRBV10-2
clone size: -
D gene: TRBD1
CDR3 protein: CASSDDRGAVYTF
CDR3 DNA: TGCGCCAGCAGTGATGACAGGGGGGCAGTCTACACCTTC

J gene: TRBJ2-4
V gene: TRBV28
clone size: -
D gene: -
CDR3 protein: CASSSPLDFTKNIQYF
CDR3 DNA: TGTGCCAGCAGTTCCCCCCTCGACTTTACCAAAAACATTCAGTACTTC

J gene: TRBJ2-7
V gene: TRBV6-6
clone size: -
D gene: -
CDR3 protein: CASSYYGPPYEQYF
CDR3 DNA: TGTGCCAGCAGTTACTACGGGCCCCCCTACGAGCAGTACTTC

J gene: TRBJ1-1
V gene: TRBV28
clone size: -
D gene: -
CDR3 protein: CASTLGADEAFF
CDR3 DNA: TGTGCCAGCACCTTAGGGGCCGATGAAGCTTTCTTT

J gene: TRBJ2-2
V gene: TRBV10-1
clone size: few
D gene: TRBD2
CDR3 protein: CASSEGTSDTGELFF
CDR3 DNA: TGCGCCAGCAGTGAGGGGACTAGCGACACCGGGGAGCTGTTTTTT

J gene: TRBJ2-7
V gene: TRBV5-6
clone size: once
D gene: TRBD1
CDR3 protein: CASSAPGQYPSYEQYF
CDR3 DNA: TGTGCCAGCAGCGCACCGGGACAGTATCCCTCCTACGAGCAGTACTTC

J gene: TRBJ1-1
V gene: TRBV10-3
clone size: -
D gene: -
CDR3 protein: CAISESGTVNTEAFF
CDR3 DNA: TGTGCCATCAGTGAGTCTGGGACGGTGAACACTGAAGCTTTCTTT

J gene: TRBJ1-1
V gene: TRBV10-3
clone size: -
D gene: -
CDR3 protein: CAISEPPDSQNTEAFF
CDR3 DNA: TGTGCCATCAGTGAGCCGCCGGACAGCCAGAACACTGAAGCTTTCTTT

J gene: TRBJ1-5
V gene: TRBV19
clone size: -
D gene: -
CDR3 protein: CASSIGSVGSVADQPQHF
CDR3 DNA: TGTGCCAGTAGTATAGGTTCTGTGGGTTCGGTTGCCGATCAGCCCCAGCATTTT

J gene: TRBJ2-1
V gene: TRBV21-1
clone size: -
D gene: -
CDR3 protein: CASSKAGSGDESSSYNEQFF
CDR3 DNA: TGTGCCAGCAGCAAAGCAGGTAGCGGGGACGAGTCTAGCTCCTACAATGAGCAGTTCTTC

J gene: TRBJ2-7
V gene: TRBV6-6
clone size: few
D gene: TRBD2
CDR3 protein: CASSYVGLAGSEQYF
CDR3 DNA: TGTGCCAGCAGTTACGTTGGACTAGCGGGATCGGAGCAGTACTTC

J gene: TRBJ2-7
V gene: TRBV18
clone size: -
D gene: -
CDR3 protein: CASSPVGDNPYEQYF
CDR3 DNA: TGTGCCAGCTCACCCGTCGGGGACAACCCCTACGAGCAGTACTTC

J gene: TRBJ2-7
V gene: TRBV4-2
clone size: -
D gene: -
CDR3 protein: CASSQVGALSSYEQYF
CDR3 DNA: TGTGCCAGCAGCCAAGTGGGGGCCCTGAGCTCCTACGAGCAGTACTTC

J gene: TRBJ2-7
V gene: TRBV29-1
clone size: -
D gene: -
CDR3 protein: CSVEDLEQGQWGKFLEQYF
CDR3 DNA: TGCAGCGTTGAAGATCTGGAACAGGGTCAATGGGGGAAATTTTTAGAGCAGTACTTC

J gene: TRBJ1-1
V gene: TRBV5-3
clone size: -
D gene: -
CDR3 protein: CARSFLRGGHTEAFF
CDR3 DNA: TGTGCCAGAAGCTTTCTTAGGGGAGGGCACACTGAAGCTTTCTTT

J gene: TRBJ2-2
V gene: TRBV5-4
clone size: -
D gene: -
CDR3 protein: CASSYQDGELFF
CDR3 DNA: TGTGCCAGCAGCTATCAGGACGGGGAGCTGTTTTTT